This T cell receptor beta chain was observed in a study of long-term antiretroviral therapy in people with HIV (dated by TCRdb to 2022 to 2024). Context from the whole study: The earliest samples were collected roughly a decade before the 2015 WHO recommendation for immediate ART, at a time when ART was usually postponed until CD4 counts fell. A retrospective serial study tested whether ART initiation and durable HIV suppression were associated with changes in peripheral blood TRB repertoire composition and diversity. A total of about 200 cryopreserved PBMC samples were contributed to the cohort by 30 adults with confirmed HIV infection, with samples collected serially over a mean of around 6 years (range 1-12). Of the approximately 30 participants with HIV, ten to eleven were female. No cross-contamination during QIAcube processing turned up in test extractions that ran a monoclonal T-cell line alongside some 34 polyclonal samples. Summary of the overall study and its limitations: Owing to limited PBMC availability, only the TCR beta chain was sequenced, without alpha chain pairing. Inferences about post-ART repertoire changes were limited because no data were available on ART adherence, viral resistance or therapy changes. Because pre-ART samples had limited cell numbers, unsorted PBMC were profiled rather than sorted CD4+ and CD8+ T cells. Samples dated from about 2004 to 2017, and the ART regimens used may be less effective than current ones. Compared with controls, HIV repertoires had narrower CDR3 length ranges, and the network structure pointed to an antigen-experienced repertoire that shifted only slightly toward naive after ART. Expanded TRB clones identified before ART initiation dominated the repertoire across all time points, though the dominance fluctuated and decreased in many PLHIV after ART. Starting ART was linked to a significant rise in TRB diversity, yet even with long-term ART the diversity remained significantly lower than in transplant donor controls.

The CDR3 runs 14 residues from the cysteine to the phenylalanine. The entry retains the CDR3 DNA only, 42 bases that are in frame from base 1. Deletion took 1 base off V and 4 bases off J, with a span of 10 bases between the germline ends. From a lookup of the germline V gene, CDR1 and CDR2 are SGHRS and YFSETQ. The immunoSEQ hsTCRB v3.0 assay was used at survey level resolution to sequence the TRB variable region. The target sequencing depth for TRB was roughly 40,000-55,000 T-cell genomes per sample. Pooled TRB libraries were sequenced on an Illumina MiSeq with a v3 150-cycle kit. The published analysis was carried out like this. Repertoire analysis was performed in R inside a reproducible Nextflow workflow that covered QC, data transformation and analysis. LymphoSeq2, an R package for exploring AIRR-Seq data, was used to implement custom analyses. A few samples yielding fewer than 5000 total TRB sequences were excluded, leaving roughly 200 analyzed HIV repertoires. Among the 200 or so HIV repertoires that were kept, roughly 58 were collected before ART initiation and roughly 130 were collected after ART initiation. Repertoires were downsampled to 5000 TRB nucleotide sequences, and summary statistics were averaged over 100 downsampling iterations. The analysis kept only TRB sequences whose CDR3 regions were at least seven amino acids long. A Shannon entropy-derived clonality score and the Gini coefficient were used to measure diversity. In repertoire networks, the top 5000 CDR3 amino acid sequences were linked whenever an edit distance of one separated two sequences. For TRB CDR3 amino acid sequences, GLIPH2 was used to predict antigen specificity groups and MHC restriction. Known CMV, EBV, HIV or tissue antigen associations were flagged by matching CDR3 amino acid sequences against VDJdb and McPAS-TCR. Pre-ART, post-ART and control groups were compared with Wilcoxon signed-rank tests and Holm-Bonferroni correction. TCRdb's version of the immuneACCESS table is confined to in-frame rearrangements and falls short of the full clone set. An unresolved V gene accounts for under half of the shortfall where checked; the remainder is of unknown origin. From that table come the V and J calls and clone size; the DNA was used to work out D and trimming. Within this sample are some 16,000 clones, with about 94% of them counted one time only. Around 4.3% of the sample is taken by the ten largest.

Inclusion was restricted to participants for whom at least one PBMC sample before ART initiation and at least two post-ART samples were available. Every participant with HIV received treatment in the United States of America. Cryopreserved samples of 1-10 million PBMC were thawed and washed before DNA extraction. At the time of the earliest PBMC sample, participants with HIV were aged between roughly 20 and 55 years. Each participant contributed PBMC samples from 1-4 timepoints before ART initiation and 2-8 timepoints after ART initiation, with a median of 7 samples. For every participant, serial HIV viral load, CD4+ T-cell count, ART history and demographic data were obtained. Genomic DNA was extracted from unsorted PBMC with a Qiagen kit on a QIAcube, with processing performed in batches of 12 samples. To note about this clone: It has no known antigen specificity. No much larger clone exists at a distance of one base, and base qualities are not known.

The receptor chain draws on TRBV5-1 and TRBJ2-3, with no reliable assignment of the D segment. This receptor was obtained from a woman aged 50 to 60 with HIV. Here the sequenced sample was unsorted PBMCs, taken about 6 years after starting antiretroviral therapy. For the CDR3, the sequence is CASSLSVGADTQYF. The nucleotides are TGCGCCAGCAGCTTGTCGGTCGGAGCAGATACGCAGTATTTT.